This TCR beta chain was documented in a study of CD8 T cells in Susac syndrome. V lost 5 bases and J lost 0, with 10 bases in between. There are 15 residues in the CDR3. CDR1 is MDHEN, CDR2 SYDVKM, per germline. TEMRA cells were FACS-enriched, while CD8+ and CD4+ T cells were negatively isolated. Random hexamers primed reverse transcription of 0.5 to 1 ug RNA. Each CDR3 protein gets one entry after TCRdb re-called the immunoSEQ multiplex PCR reads with MiXCR. The sample contains around 99,000 distinct CDR3 sequences, roughly 96% of which appear only once. This TCR was recovered from a human donor in good health. Sample: CD4+ T cells from PBMCs. The chain has TRBV28 and TRBJ2-2; possible D gene TRBD1, 6 bases. The CDR3 DNA reads as TGTGCCAGCAGTGCAGACAGGACGAACACCGGGGAGCTGTTTTTT. Amino acid sequence: CASSADRTNTGELFF.